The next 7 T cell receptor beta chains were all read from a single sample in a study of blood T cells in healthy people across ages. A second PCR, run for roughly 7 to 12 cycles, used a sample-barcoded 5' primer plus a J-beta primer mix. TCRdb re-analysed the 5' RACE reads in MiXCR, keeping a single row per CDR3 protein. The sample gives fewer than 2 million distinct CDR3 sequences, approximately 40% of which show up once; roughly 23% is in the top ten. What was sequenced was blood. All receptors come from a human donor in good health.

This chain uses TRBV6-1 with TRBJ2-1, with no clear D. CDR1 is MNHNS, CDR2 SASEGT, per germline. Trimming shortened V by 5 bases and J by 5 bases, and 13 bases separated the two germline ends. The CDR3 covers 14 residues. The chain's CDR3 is CASSSTRRNNEQFF. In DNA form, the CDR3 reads TGTGCCAGCAGTTCTACTCGACGAAACAATGAGCAGTTCTTC.

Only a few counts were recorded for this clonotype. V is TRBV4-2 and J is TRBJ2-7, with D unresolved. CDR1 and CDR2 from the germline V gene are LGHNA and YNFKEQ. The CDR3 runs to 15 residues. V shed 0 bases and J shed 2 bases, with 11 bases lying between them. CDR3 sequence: CASSQDRSHTYEQYF. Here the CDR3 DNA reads TGTGCCAGCAGCCAAGATCGTTCGCACACCTACGAGCAGTACTTC.

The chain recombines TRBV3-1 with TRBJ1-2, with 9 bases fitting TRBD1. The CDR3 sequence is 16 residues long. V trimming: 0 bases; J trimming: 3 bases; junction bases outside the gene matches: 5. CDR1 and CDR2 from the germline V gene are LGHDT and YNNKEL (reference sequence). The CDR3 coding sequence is TGTGCCAGCAGCCAAGACTGGACAGGGGAGGACTATGGCTACACCTTC. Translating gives CASSQDWTGEDYGYTF.

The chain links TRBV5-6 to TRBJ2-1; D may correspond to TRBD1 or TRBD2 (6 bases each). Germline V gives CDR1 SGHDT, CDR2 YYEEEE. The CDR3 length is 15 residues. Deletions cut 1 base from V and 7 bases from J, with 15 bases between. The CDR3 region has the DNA TGTGCCAGCAGCTTGTGGGGGGCCGCGTGGAATGAGCAGTTCTTC. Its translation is CASSLWGAAWNEQFF.

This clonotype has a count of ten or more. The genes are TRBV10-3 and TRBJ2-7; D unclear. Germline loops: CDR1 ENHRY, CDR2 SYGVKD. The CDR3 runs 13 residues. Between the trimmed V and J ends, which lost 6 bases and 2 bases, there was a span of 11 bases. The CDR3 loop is CAISPDTTYEQYF. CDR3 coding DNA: TGTGCCATCAGCCCAGACACCACCTACGAGCAGTACTTC.

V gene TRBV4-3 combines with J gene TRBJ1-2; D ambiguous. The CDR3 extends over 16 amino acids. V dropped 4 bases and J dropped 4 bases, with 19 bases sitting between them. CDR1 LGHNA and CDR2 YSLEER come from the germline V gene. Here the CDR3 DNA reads TGCGCCAGCAGCCCGTCCGGGAGACTCGATCTCTATGGCTACACCTTC. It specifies CASSPSGRLDLYGYTF.

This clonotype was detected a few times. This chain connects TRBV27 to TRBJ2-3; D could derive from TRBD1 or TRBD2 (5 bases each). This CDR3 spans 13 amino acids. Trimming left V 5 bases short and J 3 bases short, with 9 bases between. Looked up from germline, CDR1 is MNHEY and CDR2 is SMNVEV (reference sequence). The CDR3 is CASSGDPTDTQYF. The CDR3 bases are TGTGCCAGCAGTGGGGACCCTACAGATACGCAGTATTTT.